This TCR beta chain was recovered during a study of cytomegalovirus exposure and HLA in healthy donors. About this clone: Its antigen is undetermined.

General observations from the study: High sensitivity and specificity were reportedly achieved when the classifier diagnosed cytomegalovirus status. Follow-up analysis found HLA locus-dependent TCR association rates, highest for DRB1 and lowest for HLA-C. Associated with HLA alleles at 0.05 false discovery rate in a later analysis were over 15,000 TCR beta sequences.

Healthy people donating bone marrow made up the donors. The germline gives CDR1 SNHLY, CDR2 FYNNEI. There are 14 residues in the CDR3. Trimming removed 8 bases from V and 7 bases from J; junction bases left unmatched: 7. 60 Vbeta and 13 Jbeta primers were used in PCR. The protocol was immunoSEQ multiplex PCR, while the TCRdb copy is restricted to in-frame clones and leaves out a portion. The sample has around 160,000 clones; approximately 83% are singletons. V gene TRBV2 combines with J gene TRBJ1-5, with TRBD1 identical over 11 bases. The sample taken for sequencing was PBMCs. The TCR originated in a man younger than 35 in good health and CMV-seropositive. As DNA, the CDR3 is TGTGCCAGCTCCGGGACAGGGGGGTTGCAGCCCCAGCATTTT. Translation gives CASSGTGGLQPQHF. Supplemented by reference TRBV2 and TRBJ1-5, the full variable domain reads EPEVTQTPSHQVTQMGQEVILRCVPISNHLYFYWYRQILGQKVEFLVSFYNNEISEKSEIFDDQFSVERPDGSNFTLKIRSTKLEDSAMYFCASSGTGGLQPQHFGDGTRLSIL.